This T cell receptor (beta chain) was captured in a study of blood T cells in healthy people across ages. Study-level points and caveats: While age rose, TCR beta diversity per million T cells dropped in a roughly linear way.

Trimming cost V 5 bases and J 2 bases, with 15 bases left between them. The CDR3 spans 15 residues. Germline assignment: CDR1 MNHNS and CDR2 SASEGT. A note on this clonotype: Its matching antigen is unknown.

Through a sample-barcoded 5' primer and a J-beta primer mix, a second PCR was run for roughly 6 to 12 cycles. TCRdb fed the 5' RACE reads into MiXCR, producing one record per CDR3 protein. The data contain under 2,000,000 distinct CDR3 sequences, approximately 50% of them singletons. The sample comprised blood. The chain employs TRBV6-1 and TRBJ1-2; D not certain. The receptor was isolated from a middle-aged woman in good health. The CDR3 DNA follows: TGTGCCAGCAGTACCCTTACGAGAGGAAACTATGGCTACACCTTC. Translating it yields CASSTLTRGNYGYTF.